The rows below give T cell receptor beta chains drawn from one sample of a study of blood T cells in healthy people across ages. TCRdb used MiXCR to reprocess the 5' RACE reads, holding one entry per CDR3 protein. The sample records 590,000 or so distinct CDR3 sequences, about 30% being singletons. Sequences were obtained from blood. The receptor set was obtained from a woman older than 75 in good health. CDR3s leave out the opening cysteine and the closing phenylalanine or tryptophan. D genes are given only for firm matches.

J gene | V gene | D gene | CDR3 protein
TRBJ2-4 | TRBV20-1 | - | SARDRKNIQY
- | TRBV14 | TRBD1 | ASSQYPYRQGYYEQY
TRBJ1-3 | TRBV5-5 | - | ANSSGGSSGNTIY
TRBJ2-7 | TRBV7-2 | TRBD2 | ASSSRLAGPSYEQY
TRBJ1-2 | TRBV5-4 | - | ASSPGARGYT
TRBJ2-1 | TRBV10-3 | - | AISQGLGRNEQF
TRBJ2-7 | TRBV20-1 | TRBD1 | SASRGMGYGQY
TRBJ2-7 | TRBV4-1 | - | ASSPGPDSYEQY
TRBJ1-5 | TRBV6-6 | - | ASSYGGQPQH
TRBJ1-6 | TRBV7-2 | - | ASSLETSNSPLH
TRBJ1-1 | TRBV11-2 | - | ASSPEWEGTEAF
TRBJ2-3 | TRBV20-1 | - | SARDDNTDTQY
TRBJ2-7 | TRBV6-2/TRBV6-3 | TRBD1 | ASTSPNRGNGYKQY
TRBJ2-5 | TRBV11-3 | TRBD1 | ASSSGQGRGPETQY
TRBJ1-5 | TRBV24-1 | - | ATQAGHDNQPQH
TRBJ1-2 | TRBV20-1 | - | SAMDGDGYT
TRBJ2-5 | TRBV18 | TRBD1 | ASSARAGGETQY
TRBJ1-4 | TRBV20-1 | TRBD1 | SARGQGGGTNEKLF
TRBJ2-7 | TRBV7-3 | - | ASSLRGGDTTYEQY
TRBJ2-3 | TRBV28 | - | ASSLVGGTQY
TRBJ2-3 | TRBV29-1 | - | SVEVRAGSTDTQY
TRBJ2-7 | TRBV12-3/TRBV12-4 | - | ASSSSGTLDEQY
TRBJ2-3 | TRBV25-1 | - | ASSEEKTDTQY
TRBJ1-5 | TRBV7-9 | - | ASSLEGPGIHQPQH